These 9 T cell receptor beta chains came from one sample sequenced in a study of post-analysis software for immune sequencing data. Study conclusions and caveats: In patients, TRBV5-6, TRBV5-1 and TRBV20-1 belonged to roughly five TRBV segments found more frequently than in controls.

The antigens these receptors bind are not known. Every TCR beta cDNA library bore unique molecular identifiers. TCRdb re-called the PCR reads with MiXCR, one entry per CDR3 protein. This table holds roughly 700,000 distinct CDR3 sequences, around 27% found once. Sequenced sample: blood. The receptors come from a girl aged 10-17 years with multiple sclerosis.

This clonotype has a handful of counts. This chain links TRBV12-3 or TRBV12-4 with TRBJ2-1; possible D gene TRBD2, 6 bases. V lost 3 bases and J 12 bases, leaving 6 bases between the germline ends. CDR3 length equals 10 residues. The CDR3 coding sequence is TGTGCCAGCAGTTTGGAGGGGCAGTTCTTC. Translated: CASSLEGQFF.

The V and J genes are TRBV6-5 and TRBJ2-7; 8 positions agree with TRBD1. CDR3 size: 15 residues. In germline, CDR1 is MNHEY, CDR2 SVGAGI. The V and J ends lost 6 bases and 0 bases, in that order; junction bases with no gene match: 7. The CDR3 DNA follows: TGTGCCAGCAGCCAAACGGGACAGGTCTCCTACGAGCAGTACTTC. Translating gives CASSQTGQVSYEQYF.

There are many counts of this clonotype. The chain employs TRBV20-1 and TRBJ2-1; tentatively, D is TRBD1 or TRBD2 (5 bases each). V was trimmed by 3 bases and J by 9 bases, leaving 18 bases between them. The CDR3 extends over 14 amino acids. Germline V gene sequence: CDR1 DFQATT, CDR2 SNEGSKA (reference sequence). CDR3: CSASGGGMGSEQFF. DNA of the CDR3: TGCAGTGCTAGCGGTGGGGGTATGGGGAGTGAGCAGTTCTTC.

This clonotype was seen a few times. The V and J genes are TRBV5-1 and TRBJ2-4, with 8 bases that match TRBD1. With 3 bases clipped from V and 15 bases from J, the junction kept 17 bases outside the gene matches. This CDR3 contains 15 residues. Germline CDR1 and CDR2: SGHRS and YFSETQ. The CDR3 is CASSYEGTGIGKLYF. In nucleotides, the CDR3 is TGCGCCAGCAGCTACGAGGGGACAGGAATAGGGAAACTGTACTTC.

The rearrangement links TRBV10-3 to TRBJ2-3; D is tentatively TRBD1 or TRBD2 (5 bases each). The CDR3 loop spans 15 amino acids. Germline CDR1 is ENHRY and CDR2 is SYGVKD. V was clipped by 6 bases and J by 0 bases, with 13 bases between them. In nucleotides, the CDR3 is TGTGCCATCAGACTTGGGACGGCGAGCACAGATACGCAGTATTTT. Its protein product is CAIRLGTASTDTQYF.

Points on this clonotype: Possible read error: a much larger clone is one base away. V is TRBV7-2 and J is TRBJ2-7; TRBD2 is a possible D gene (6 bases). This CDR3 has 16 residues. In germline, CDR1 is SGHTA, CDR2 FQGNSA. The DNA of the CDR3 is TGTGCCAGCAGCTCAAAAACGCTAGCGAACTCCTGCGAGCAGTACTTC. It is translated as CASSSKTLANSCEQYF.

This clonotype turned up a few times. The CDR3 loop reads CASSLRTSVRNEQFF. As DNA, the CDR3 is TGTGCCAGCAGCTTAAGGACTAGCGTGAGGAATGAGCAGTTCTTC. The chain is built from TRBV7-2 and TRBJ2-1, with 9 bases lining up with TRBD2. This CDR3 has 15 residues. Germline lookup yields CDR1 SGHTA and CDR2 FQGNSA. J was trimmed by 7 bases and V by 2 bases; bases with no gene match: 6.

The chain links TRBV7-9 to TRBJ1-2; D call uncertain. Germline lookup yields CDR1 SEHNR and CDR2 FQNEAQ (reference sequence). Trimming shortened V by 0 bases and J by 0 bases, and 5 bases separated the two germline ends. The CDR3 runs to 14 residues. CDR3 in DNA: TGTGCCAGCAGCTTAGCCCAGCCTAACTATGGCTACACCTTC. It is translated as CASSLAQPNYGYTF.

This clonotype was picked up a small number of times. The chain couples TRBV10-3 to TRBJ2-1; D is possibly TRBD2 (6 bases). V lost 0 bases to trimming and J lost 7 bases, with 16 bases between them. CDR1 is ENHRY and CDR2 is SYGVKD in the germline V gene. The length of the CDR3 is 16 residues. CDR3 loop: CAISESISISGNEQFF. CDR3 sequence (DNA): TGTGCCATCAGTGAGTCCATCTCCATAAGCGGGAATGAGCAGTTCTTC.